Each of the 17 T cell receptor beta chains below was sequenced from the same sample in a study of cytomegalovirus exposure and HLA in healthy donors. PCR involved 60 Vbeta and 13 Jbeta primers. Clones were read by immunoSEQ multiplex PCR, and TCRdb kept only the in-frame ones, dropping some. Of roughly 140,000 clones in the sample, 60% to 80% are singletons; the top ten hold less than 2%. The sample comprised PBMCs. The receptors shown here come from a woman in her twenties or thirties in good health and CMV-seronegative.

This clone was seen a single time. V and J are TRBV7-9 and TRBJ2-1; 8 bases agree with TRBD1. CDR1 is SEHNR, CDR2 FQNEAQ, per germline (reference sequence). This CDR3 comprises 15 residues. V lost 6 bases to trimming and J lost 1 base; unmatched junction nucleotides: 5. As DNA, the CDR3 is TGTGCCAGCAGGGACCGGGACAGGTCCTACAATGAGCAGTTCTTC. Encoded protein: CASRDRDRSYNEQFF.

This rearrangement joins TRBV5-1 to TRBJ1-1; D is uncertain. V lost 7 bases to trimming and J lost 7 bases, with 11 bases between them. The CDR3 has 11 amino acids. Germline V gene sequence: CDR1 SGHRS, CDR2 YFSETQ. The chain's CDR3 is CASAHHGEAFF. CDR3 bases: TGCGCCAGCGCGCATCATGGTGAAGCTTTCTTT.

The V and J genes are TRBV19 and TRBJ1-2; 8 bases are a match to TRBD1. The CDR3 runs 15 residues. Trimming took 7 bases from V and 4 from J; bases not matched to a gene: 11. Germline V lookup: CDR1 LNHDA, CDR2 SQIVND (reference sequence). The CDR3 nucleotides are TGTGCCAGTACGACAGGGGCAGGAAGTTTCTATGGCTACACCTTC. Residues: CASTTGAGSFYGYTF.

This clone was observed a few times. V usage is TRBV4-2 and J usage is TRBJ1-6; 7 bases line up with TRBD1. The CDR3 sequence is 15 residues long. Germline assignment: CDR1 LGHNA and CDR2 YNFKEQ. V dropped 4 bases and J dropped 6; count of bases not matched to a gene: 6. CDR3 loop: CASSPRDSINSPLHF. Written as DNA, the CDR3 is TGTGCCAGCAGCCCTAGGGACAGCATTAATTCACCCCTCCACTTT.

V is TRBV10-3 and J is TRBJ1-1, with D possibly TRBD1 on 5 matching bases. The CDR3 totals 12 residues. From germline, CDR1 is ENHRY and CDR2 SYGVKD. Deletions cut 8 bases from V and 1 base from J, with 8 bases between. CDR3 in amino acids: CAIGTGNTEAFF. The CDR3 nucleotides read TGTGCCATCGGGACTGGGAACACTGAAGCTTTCTTT.

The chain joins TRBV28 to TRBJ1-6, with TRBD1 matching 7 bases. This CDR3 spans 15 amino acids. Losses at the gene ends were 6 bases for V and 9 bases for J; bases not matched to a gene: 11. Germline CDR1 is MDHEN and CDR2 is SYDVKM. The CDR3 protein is CASRLTGIASSPLHF. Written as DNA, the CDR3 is TGTGCCAGCAGGTTGACAGGGATTGCGTCTTCACCCCTCCACTTT.

The CDR3 region is CASSVGGSAGYTF. The CDR3 DNA sequence: TGTGCCAGCAGCGTAGGAGGGAGTGCTGGCTACACCTTC. This sequence joins TRBV9 and TRBJ1-2; D is unclear. The germline gives CDR1 SGDLS, CDR2 YYNGEE. The CDR3 sequence is 13 residues long. Between the trimmed V and J ends, which lost 0 bases and 7 bases, there was a span of 10 bases.

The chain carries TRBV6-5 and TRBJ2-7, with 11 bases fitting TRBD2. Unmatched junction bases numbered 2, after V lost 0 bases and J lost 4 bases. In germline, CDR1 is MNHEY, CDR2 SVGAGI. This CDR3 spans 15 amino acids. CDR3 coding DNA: TGTGCCAGCAGTTACTCGCTAGCGGGGGGTTACGAGCAGTACTTC. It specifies CASSYSLAGGYEQYF.

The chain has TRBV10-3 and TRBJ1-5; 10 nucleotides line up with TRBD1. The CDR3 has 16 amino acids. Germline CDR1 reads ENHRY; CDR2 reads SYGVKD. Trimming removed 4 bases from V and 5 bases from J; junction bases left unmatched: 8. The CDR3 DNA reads TGTGCCATCAGTGGGGCGGGACAGGGGAAGGATCAGCCCCAGCATTTT. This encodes CAISGAGQGKDQPQHF.

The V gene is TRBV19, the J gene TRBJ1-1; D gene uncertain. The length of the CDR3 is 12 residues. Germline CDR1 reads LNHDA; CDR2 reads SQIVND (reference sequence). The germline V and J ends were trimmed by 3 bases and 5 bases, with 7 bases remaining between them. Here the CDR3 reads CASSIRWTEAFF. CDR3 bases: TGTGCCAGTAGTATTCGGTGGACTGAAGCTTTCTTT. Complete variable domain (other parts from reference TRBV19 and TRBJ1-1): DGGITQSPKYLFRKEGQNVTLSCEQNLNHDAMYWYRQDPGQGLRLIYYSQIVNDFQKGDIAEGYSVSREKKESFPLTVTSAQKNPTAFYLCASSIRWTEAFFGQGTRLTVV.

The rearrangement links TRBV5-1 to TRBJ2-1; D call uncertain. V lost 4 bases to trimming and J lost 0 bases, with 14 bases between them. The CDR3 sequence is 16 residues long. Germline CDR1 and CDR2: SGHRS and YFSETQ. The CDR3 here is CASSPAGMSSYNEQFF. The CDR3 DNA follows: TGCGCCAGCAGCCCGGCAGGCATGAGCTCCTACAATGAGCAGTTCTTC.

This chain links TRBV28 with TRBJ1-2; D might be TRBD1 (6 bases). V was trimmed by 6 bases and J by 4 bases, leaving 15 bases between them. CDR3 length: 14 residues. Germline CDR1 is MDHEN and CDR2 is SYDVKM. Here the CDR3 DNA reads TGTGCCAGCAGAAATACAGGGTTTTCCTATGGCTACACCTTC. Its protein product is CASRNTGFSYGYTF.

The CDR3 spells CASSNLKGLYNEQFF. The CDR3 region has the DNA TGTGCCAGCAGTAACCTTAAGGGGTTATACAATGAGCAGTTCTTC. The chain joins TRBV6-5 to TRBJ2-1, with D possibly being TRBD1 (5 bases). The V end lost 5 bases, the J end lost 4 bases, and 15 bases lay between the germline ends. This CDR3 is built from 15 residues. Looked up from germline, CDR1 is MNHEY and CDR2 is SVGAGI.

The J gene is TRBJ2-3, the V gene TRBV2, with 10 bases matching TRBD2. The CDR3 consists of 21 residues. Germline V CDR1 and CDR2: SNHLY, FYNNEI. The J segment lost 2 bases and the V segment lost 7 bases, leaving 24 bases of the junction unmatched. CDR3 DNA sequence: TGTGCCAGCAAAACTCTAGCGGGGGTGGAGGGTTTAGGGGCTCTCACAGATACGCAGTATTTT. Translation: CASKTLAGVEGLGALTDTQYF. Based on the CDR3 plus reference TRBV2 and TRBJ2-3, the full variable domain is EPEVTQTPSHQVTQMGQEVILRCVPISNHLYFYWYRQILGQKVEFLVSFYNNEISEKSEIFDDQFSVERPDGSNFTLKIRSTKLEDSAMYFCASKTLAGVEGLGALTDTQYFGPGTRLTVL.

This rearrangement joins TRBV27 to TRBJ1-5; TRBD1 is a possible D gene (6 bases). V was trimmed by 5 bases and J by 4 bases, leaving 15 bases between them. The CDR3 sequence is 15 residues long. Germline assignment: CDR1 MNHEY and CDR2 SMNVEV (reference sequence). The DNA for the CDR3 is TGTGCCAGCAGTCTCAAACAGGGCATTAATCAGCCCCAGCATTTT. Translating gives CASSLKQGINQPQHF.

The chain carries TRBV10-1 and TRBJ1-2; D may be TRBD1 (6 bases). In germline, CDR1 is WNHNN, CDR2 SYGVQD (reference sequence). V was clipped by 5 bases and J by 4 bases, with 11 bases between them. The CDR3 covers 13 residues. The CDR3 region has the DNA TGCGCCAGCAGTTCCGGGACACCCTATGGCTACACCTTC. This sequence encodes CASSSGTPYGYTF.

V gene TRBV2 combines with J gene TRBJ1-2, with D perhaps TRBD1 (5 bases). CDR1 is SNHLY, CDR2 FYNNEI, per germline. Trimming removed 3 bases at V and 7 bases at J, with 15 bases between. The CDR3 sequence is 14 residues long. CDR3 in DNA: TGTGCCAGCAGTGACCGGGGGGGTGGTGGTGGCTACACCTTC. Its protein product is CASSDRGGGGGYTF. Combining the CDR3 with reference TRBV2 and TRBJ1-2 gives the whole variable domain EPEVTQTPSHQVTQMGQEVILRCVPISNHLYFYWYRQILGQKVEFLVSFYNNEISEKSEIFDDQFSVERPDGSNFTLKIRSTKLEDSAMYFCASSDRGGGGGYTFGSGTRLTVV.